These T cell receptor beta chains were read from a single sample in a study of cytomegalovirus exposure and HLA in healthy donors. Here immunoSEQ multiplex PCR was the method, and the copy in TCRdb shows in-frame clones only, minus some. The sample records more than 90,000 clones, around three quarters being singletons. The source material was PBMCs. Receptors originate from a woman aged 18-29 years in good health and CMV-seropositive. CDR3s include the opening cysteine and the closing phenylalanine or tryptophan. Size values are once, few and many counts, or a class for expanded clones, and some rows have none.

clone_size v_call cdr3_aa
- TRBV9 CASSVETGATGELFF
- TRBV6-5 CASTGLAEETQYF
- TRBV9 CASSGWPVGRSTDTQYF
- TRBV5-1 CGSSPGANYGYTF
- TRBV5-1 CASSLVTGGSYEQYF
- TRBV2 CASTGGRDRGLTQYF
- TRBV5-1 CASSFGTSYEQYF
- TRBV7-2 CASSSWANSNQPQHF
- TRBV11-2 CASSSDRGWDEQYF
- TRBV10-3 CAITPGNYGYTF
- TRBV5-5 CASSLGQGGSPLHF
few TRBV7-9 CASSFMQGMNTEAFF
- TRBV19 CASIRQGRISNTGELFF
- TRBV7-7 CASSSGPSPGNTIYF
- TRBV27 CASSLDTGGSEQYF
- TRBV14 CASSHVGRESNNEQFF
few TRBV5-4 CASSPPGGQGARGYTF
- TRBV9 CASSVFRGSGVETQYF
few TRBV25-1 CASSSTGPPTYEQYF
- TRBV5-6 CASSLLAGESGNTIYF
- TRBV7-3 CASSLVQGGDEQFF
- TRBV28 CASSFPGGAFEAFF
- TRBV6-5 CASSYRGTGELFF
once TRBV2 CASSEQGASYEQYF
- TRBV2 CASSSGGSWGEQFF
- TRBV19 CASSTLPGQAINQPQHF
few TRBV6-1 CASSEGVAGNNGYTF
- TRBV6-1 CASSGAIPGLAGGPDYEQYF
- TRBV27 CASSLGAAYEQYF
few TRBV6-1 CASSERSGSMSYNEQFF
- TRBV7-9 CASSPQEGTQYF
- TRBV16 CASSQYSIGRTGGFEAFF
- TRBV4-1 CASSQSRLAGPVYNEQFF
once TRBV5-1 CASSFEPGQGDNKLFF
- TRBV5-1 CASSLDPGGGEKTQYF
- TRBV5-1 CASSLNWARNGYTF
- TRBV30 CAWSVGRGSGYPF